The clone carrying this T cell receptor beta chain was detected only once. The T cells that were sequenced for TCR beta were CD8+ and CD4+ cells from blood. It was negative isolation that provided the CD8+ and CD4+ T cells, whereas TEMRA cells were enriched by FACS. Unmatched junction bases numbered 4, after V lost 3 bases and J lost 2 bases. The V gene's germline CDR1 is DFQATT and CDR2 SNEGSKA (reference sequence). The length of the CDR3 is 14 residues. RNA in amounts of about 0.5 to 1 ug was reverse transcribed with random hexamers. Amplification of TCR beta CDR3 spanned 54 Vbeta and 13 Jbeta via immunoSEQ multiplex PCR. MiXCR, run by TCRdb on the immunoSEQ multiplex PCR reads, gives a single entry per CDR3 protein. The sample comprises 150,000 to 200,000 distinct CDR3 sequences, around 95% of which are singletons, and around 0.15% rests with the top ten. The source of the sample is a study of CD8 T cells in Susac syndrome.

The clonotype originates from a human donor in good health. This chain joins TRBV20-1 and TRBJ2-3, with 8 positions matching TRBD2. The sequenced material came from CD4+ T cells from PBMCs. The CDR3 DNA sequence: TGCAGTGCTAGCGCACTAGCGGACACAGATACGCAGTATTTT. This gives the protein CSASALADTDTQYF.